The 32 T cell receptor beta chains presented below share a single source sample, sequenced in a study of OX40 agonist ivuxolimab in advanced cancers. Library preparation employed the immunoSEQ multiplex PCR assay. TCRdb took this table from immuneACCESS and kept in-frame rearrangements with V and J called. Such tables lack part of the clones; where checked against another copy, unresolved V genes explain under half of the gap, and the rest is unexplained. The sample table records 100,000 or so clones; roughly 95% of these occur just once. The top ten clonotypes cover approximately 2% of the sample. Sequenced material: CD4+ or CD8+ T cells sorted from blood, taken in a trial of the OX40 agonist ivuxolimab. Receptors were obtained from an adult with an advanced solid tumor such as melanoma, head and neck, liver or kidney cancer.

This clone was detected once. The V call is TRBV4-1, the J call TRBJ2-7, with D unresolved. The CDR3 runs to 14 residues. The germline V gene encodes CDR1 MGHRA and CDR2 YSYEKL. V was clipped by 0 bases and J by 5 bases, with 11 bases between them. The CDR3 nucleotides are TGCGCCAGCAGCCAAGACCCCCTCCTAAACGAGCAGTACTTC. Protein product: CASSQDPLLNEQYF.

The chain recombines TRBV29-1 with TRBJ2-7; 9 bases map to TRBD2. V was clipped by 7 bases and J by 2 bases; unmatched bases: 3. CDR3 length: 12 amino acids. CDR1 is SQVTM, CDR2 ANQGSEA, per germline. CDR3 nucleotide sequence: TGCAGCGGGAGGACTAGCGCCTACGAGCAGTACTTC. Translated: CSGRTSAYEQYF.

The chain combines TRBV4-2 with TRBJ2-7; D may be TRBD2 (6 bases). The CDR3 totals 14 residues. The germline V gene has CDR1 LGHNA and CDR2 YNFKEQ. The germline V and J ends were trimmed by 4 bases and 5 bases, with 15 bases remaining between them. The CDR3 DNA is TGTGCCAGCAGCCTTTTGGGAGGAGGAAACGAGCAGTACTTC. Translating gives CASSLLGGGNEQYF.

The rearrangement links TRBV7-6 to TRBJ1-3; D gene unclear. CDR1 is SGHVS and CDR2 is FNYEAQ in the germline V gene. The CDR3 loop spans 15 amino acids. V lost 1 base and J 1 base, leaving 8 bases between the germline ends. CDR3 nucleotides: TGTGCCAGCAGCTTAGAGTTAGGATCTGGAAACACCATATATTTT. It codes for CASSLELGSGNTIYF.

The chain carries TRBV7-3 and TRBJ2-3; D is perhaps TRBD1 (6 bases). CDR3 length equals 14 residues. CDR1 SGHTA and CDR2 FQGTGA come from the germline V gene. V was cut by 5 bases and J by 0 bases, with 9 bases left in between. The CDR3 sequence is CASSPGQSTDTQYF. CDR3 sequence (DNA): TGTGCCAGCAGCCCGGGACAAAGCACAGATACGCAGTATTTT.

The V call is TRBV27, the J call TRBJ2-7, with 7 bases matching TRBD2. Trimming removed 6 bases from V and 3 bases from J; junction bases left unmatched: 11. Germline assignment: CDR1 MNHEY and CDR2 SMNVEV (reference sequence). This CDR3 contains 15 residues. The CDR3 sequence: CASREEVRGSYEQYF. In nucleotides, the CDR3 is TGTGCCAGCAGAGAAGAAGTGCGGGGGAGCTACGAGCAGTACTTC.

This clone turned up a few times. The J gene is TRBJ2-7, the V gene TRBV7-9; 14 positions agree with TRBD2. In germline, CDR1 is SEHNR, CDR2 FQNEAQ (reference sequence). The CDR3 loop spans 15 amino acids. V was clipped by 5 bases and J by 3 bases; unmatched bases: 3. CDR3 in amino acids: CASSPGLAGDYEQYF. In DNA form, the CDR3 reads TGTGCCAGCAGCCCGGGACTAGCGGGAGACTACGAGCAGTACTTC.

The rearrangement links TRBV9 to TRBJ2-7, with 7 bases that match TRBD2. This CDR3 has 14 amino acids. In germline, CDR1 is SGDLS, CDR2 YYNGEE. Trimming took 4 bases from V and 6 from J; bases not matched to a gene: 10. CDR3 loop: CASSPGTTNFEQYF. CDR3 DNA sequence: TGTGCCAGCAGCCCCGGGACTACCAATTTCGAGCAGTACTTC.

The chain links TRBV2 to TRBJ1-1; D is undetermined. Germline values: CDR1 SNHLY, CDR2 FYNNEI. There are 15 residues in the CDR3. V shed 6 bases and J shed 4 bases, with 18 bases lying between them. In DNA, the CDR3 is TGTGCCAGCAGGCGCGGTATCGGGGATAGCACTGAAGCTTTCTTT. Amino acid sequence: CASRRGIGDSTEAFF.

J is TRBJ2-2 and V is TRBV4-3; D may be TRBD2 (6 bases). V was shortened by 0 bases and J by 4 bases, with 15 bases between the two germline ends. The V gene's germline CDR1 is LGHNA and CDR2 YSLEER. The CDR3 totals 17 residues. CDR3 nucleotide sequence: TGCGCCAGCAGCCAAGATCTGGAGGGGAGAGTCACCGGGGAGCTGTTTTTT. It encodes CASSQDLEGRVTGELFF.

In this sample, this clone turned up once. The V call is TRBV5-6, the J call TRBJ1-2; D is undetermined. There are 13 residues in the CDR3. Per the germline V gene, CDR1 is SGHDT and CDR2 is YYEEEE. V was clipped by 0 bases and J by 6 bases, with 9 bases between them. This CDR3 is CASSLGEPHGYTF. In DNA, the CDR3 is TGTGCCAGCAGCTTGGGTGAGCCCCATGGCTACACCTTC.

The chain carries TRBV13 and TRBJ2-2, with no clear D. Per the germline V gene, CDR1 is PRHDT and CDR2 is FYEKMQ (reference sequence). This CDR3 is 14 amino acids long. Trimming took 1 base from V and 3 from J, leaving 6 bases between them. CDR3 in amino acids: CASSLERYTGELFF. Here the CDR3 DNA reads TGTGCCAGCAGCTTAGAAAGATACACCGGGGAGCTGTTTTTT.

The chain has TRBV5-8 and TRBJ2-1, with TRBD2 matching 10 bases. CDR1 is SGHTS and CDR2 is YDEGEE in the germline V gene. V lost 4 bases to trimming and J lost 7 bases; unmatched junction nucleotides: 11. The CDR3 covers 16 residues. CDR3 nucleotides: TGTGCCAGCAGCCCCCCAGCGGGGGGGCCGGGGAATGAGCAGTTCTTC. It codes for CASSPPAGGPGNEQFF. Drawing the rest from reference TRBV5-8 and TRBJ2-1, the complete variable domain is EAGVTQSPTHLIKTRGQQATLRCSPISGHTSVYWYQQALGLGLQFLLWYDEGEERNRGNFPPRFSGRQFPNYSSELNVNALELEDSALYLCASSPPAGGPGNEQFFGPGTRLTVL.

The chain is built from TRBV19 and TRBJ1-2; D is possibly TRBD1 (5 bases). The V gene lost 7 bases and the J gene lost 5 bases, with 11 bases spanning the gap. Germline CDR1 and CDR2: LNHDA and SQIVND (reference sequence). The CDR3 contains 12 residues. The CDR3 nucleotides read TGTGCCAGTAATGGGGGAAGATATGGCTACACCTTC. Protein sequence: CASNGGRYGYTF.

The chain links TRBV4-1 to TRBJ2-7, with D perhaps matching TRBD1 (6 bases). The CDR3 runs to 15 residues. Trimming stripped 5 bases from V and 4 bases from J, with 18 bases between. CDR1 MGHRA and CDR2 YSYEKL come from the germline V gene. CDR3 coding DNA: TGCGCCAGCAGCAGAACGGCAGGGGAGTTGTACGAGCAGTACTTC. This codes for CASSRTAGELYEQYF.

The J gene is TRBJ1-6, the V gene TRBV27, with a weak D call TRBD1 (6 bases). Germline V lookup: CDR1 MNHEY, CDR2 SMNVEV (reference sequence). This CDR3 is 15 amino acids long. The V and J ends lost 6 bases and 2 bases respectively, with 11 bases between them. The CDR3 region has the DNA TGTGCCAGCAGGGAGGAGGGGGCCTATAATTCACCCCTCCACTTT. This sequence encodes CASREEGAYNSPLHF.

The genes are TRBV19 and TRBJ2-2; TRBD2 matches at 9 bases. CDR1 LNHDA and CDR2 SQIVND come from the germline V gene (reference sequence). The V segment lost 2 bases and the J segment 6 bases; nucleotides outside the gene matches: 7. CDR3 length equals 16 residues. The CDR3, as DNA: TGTGCCAGTAGTATACTCGCGGGAGGGGTTGCCGGGGAGCTGTTTTTT. This encodes CASSILAGGVAGELFF.

The V gene is TRBV7-9, the J gene TRBJ2-1, with 8 bases fitting TRBD2. In germline, CDR1 is SEHNR, CDR2 FQNEAQ (reference sequence). J lost 4 bases, V lost 3 bases, and 11 bases had no gene match. The CDR3 is made up of 17 amino acids. The CDR3 protein is CASSFPPAGASYNEQFF. For the CDR3, the DNA is TGTGCCAGCAGCTTCCCACCAGCGGGAGCTTCTTACAATGAGCAGTTCTTC.

The CDR3, as DNA: TGTGCCAGCAGCTTATTTATGGGGGACAGGTACGAGCAGTACTTC. This translates into CASSLFMGDRYEQYF. V gene TRBV7-9 combines with J gene TRBJ2-7, with 8 bases identical to TRBD1. Losses at the gene ends were 2 bases for V and 4 bases for J; bases not matched to a gene: 7. Germline V gives CDR1 SEHNR, CDR2 FQNEAQ (reference sequence). This CDR3 contains 15 residues.

For the CDR3, the DNA is TGTGCCAGCAGTTACTCGGACTGGAAGGAGCAGTTCTTC. As protein: CASSYSDWKEQFF. The chain couples TRBV6-5 to TRBJ2-1; a possible D gene is TRBD2 (5 bases). CDR1 is MNHEY and CDR2 is SVGAGI in the germline V gene. With 0 bases removed from V and 10 bases from J, the gap between germline ends came to 10 bases. There are 13 residues in the CDR3.

The CDR3 DNA follows: TGTGCCAGCAGCCCCGCAGTAGCGGGAAGTTTAGAGCAGTTCTTC. It yields the protein CASSPAVAGSLEQFF. The chain joins TRBV11-1 to TRBJ2-1, with TRBD2 matching 8 bases. The germline CDR1 and CDR2 sequences are SGHAT and FQDESV (reference sequence). This CDR3 has 15 amino acids. Trimming cost V 5 bases and J 10 bases; bases outside gene matches: 13.

The rearrangement links TRBV6-5 to TRBJ2-1, with unresolved D. Trimming removed 0 bases from V and 7 bases from J, with 7 bases in between. Germline loops: CDR1 MNHEY, CDR2 SVGAGI. CDR3 length equals 13 residues. The CDR3 DNA reads TGTGCCAGCAGTTACTCGGGCGTAAATGAGCAGTTCTTC. The encoded protein is CASSYSGVNEQFF.

This chain connects TRBV30 to TRBJ1-1; D not certain. This CDR3 has 12 amino acids. V dropped 3 bases and J dropped 6 bases, with 11 bases sitting between them. CDR1 and CDR2 from the germline V gene are GTSNPN and SVGIG (reference sequence). The CDR3 nucleotides are TGTGCCTGGAGCCCGGAGGGCTCTGAAGCTTTCTTT. Translated, it gives CAWSPEGSEAFF.

The rearrangement links TRBV4-1 to TRBJ2-2; the D is unclear. The CDR3 totals 17 residues. The germline gives CDR1 MGHRA, CDR2 YSYEKL. V gave up 4 bases and J gave up 5 bases, with 20 bases separating them. Here the CDR3 DNA reads TGCGCCAGCAGCCTCACCTCCGGTACCTTAGGAACCGGGGAGCTGTTTTTT. Translating it yields CASSLTSGTLGTGELFF.

The V gene is TRBV28, the J gene TRBJ2-7, with 12 bases fitting TRBD2. The CDR3 is 15 amino acids. V shed 5 bases and J 2 bases; nucleotides not matched to a gene: 4. The V gene's germline CDR1 is MDHEN and CDR2 SYDVKM. CDR3 residues: CASSKPSGRAYEQYF. In DNA, the CDR3 is TGTGCCAGCAGTAAACCTAGCGGGAGGGCCTACGAGCAGTACTTC.

This chain links TRBV4-3 with TRBJ1-3; no reliable D call. The CDR3 consists of 17 residues. V was clipped by 1 base and J by 0 bases, with 13 bases between them. Per germline, CDR1 LGHNA and CDR2 YSLEER. The CDR3 DNA reads as TGCGCCAGCAGCCAAGTCCAGGCCCTCATCTCTGGAAACACCATATATTTT. Translated, it gives CASSQVQALISGNTIYF.

The V gene is TRBV5-1, the J gene TRBJ2-3, with a weak D call TRBD2 (7 bases). Germline V gives CDR1 SGHRS, CDR2 YFSETQ. CDR3 length: 15 amino acids. The V end was cut by 0 bases, the J end by 6 bases, with 14 bases between. Here the CDR3 reads CASSLVRGGADTQYF. CDR3 in DNA: TGCGCCAGCAGCTTGGTGAGAGGGGGGGCGGATACGCAGTATTTT.

This chain connects TRBV27 to TRBJ2-3; D is perhaps TRBD1 or TRBD2 (6 bases each). From germline, CDR1 is MNHEY and CDR2 SMNVEV (reference sequence). V lost 4 bases and J lost 7, with 27 bases in between. The CDR3 covers 18 residues. The CDR3, as DNA: TGTGCCAGCAGTTCAAATTCTGGTTTGGGGGGCCGCGGGCATACGCAGTATTTT. Amino acids: CASSSNSGLGGRGHTQYF.

V and J are TRBV4-3 and TRBJ2-5; maybe TRBD1 (6 bases). Germline V gene data show CDR1 as LGHNA and CDR2 as YSLEER. Trimming removed 1 base from V and 0 bases from J, with 12 bases in between. CDR3 size: 16 residues. CDR3 region: CASSQVWGRDQETQYF. For the CDR3, the DNA is TGCGCCAGCAGCCAAGTATGGGGGCGCGACCAAGAGACCCAGTACTTC.

V is TRBV9 and J is TRBJ1-1; D remains unclear. Germline assignment: CDR1 SGDLS and CDR2 YYNGEE. V was trimmed by 0 bases and J by 2 bases, leaving 11 bases between them. The CDR3 length is 15 residues. As DNA, the CDR3 is TGTGCCAGCAGCGTAGCTAAGGACTTAAACACTGAAGCTTTCTTT. Residues: CASSVAKDLNTEAFF. The whole variable domain, remainder taken from reference TRBV9 and TRBJ1-1, is DSGVTQTPKHLITATGQRVTLRCSPRSGDLSVYWYQQSLDQGLQFLIQYYNGEERAKGNILERFSAQQFPDLHSELNLSSLELGDSALYFCASSVAKDLNTEAFFGQGTRLTVV.

The chain uses TRBV6-5 and TRBJ2-7, with D tentatively TRBD1 (6 bases). CDR1 is MNHEY and CDR2 is SVGAGI in the germline V gene. The V end lost 0 bases, the J end lost 0 bases, and 9 bases lay between the germline ends. The CDR3 extends over 15 amino acids. The CDR3 nucleotides are TGTGCCAGCAGTTACTCGACAGGCACCTCCTACGAGCAGTACTTC. This translates into CASSYSTGTSYEQYF.

V is TRBV9 and J is TRBJ2-3, with D uncertain. CDR1 is SGDLS, CDR2 YYNGEE, per germline. The CDR3 spans 12 residues. V gave up 3 bases and J gave up 8 bases, with 10 bases separating them. The CDR3 nucleotides read TGTGCCAGCAGCGCAAGACACCCTACGCAGTATTTT. This encodes CASSARHPTQYF.